Presented here are 16 T cell receptor beta chains from one specimen sequenced in a study of post-analysis software for immune sequencing data. Study observations and caveats: The study found TRBV5-6, TRBV5-1 and TRBV20-1 among roughly 5 TRBV segments more frequent in patients than controls.

No antigen is known for these receptors. Unique molecular identifiers were present in the TCR beta cDNA libraries. Via MiXCR, TCRdb re-called the PCR reads, giving one row per CDR3 protein. The sample holds 650,000 to 850,000 distinct CDR3 sequences, more than 45% seen once. The sequencing input was blood. The receptor set was obtained from a girl under 18 with multiple sclerosis.

The rearrangement uses TRBV15 and TRBJ2-1; weak D call: TRBD2 (5 bases). Trimming removed 2 bases from V and 3 bases from J, with 14 bases in between. This CDR3 comprises 16 residues. Germline CDR1 reads LNHNV; CDR2 reads YYDKDF (reference sequence). This CDR3 is CATSRPERSRYNEQFF. CDR3 sequence (DNA): TGTGCCACCAGCAGACCTGAGCGGTCCCGCTACAATGAGCAGTTCTTC. The variable domain in full, with the rest retrieved from reference TRBV15 and TRBJ2-1, is DAMVIQNPRYQVTQFGKPVTLSCSQTLNHNVMYWYQQKSSQAPKLLFHYYDKDFNNEADTPDNFQSRRPNTSFCFLDIRSPGLGDTAMYLCATSRPERSRYNEQFFGPGTRLTVL.

V and J are TRBV7-9 and TRBJ2-7; no clear D. Germline CDR1 reads SEHNR; CDR2 reads FQNEAQ (reference sequence). CDR3 length: 15 amino acids. Trimming took 1 base from V and 2 from J, leaving 12 bases between them. In nucleotides, the CDR3 is TGTGCCAGCAGCTTAGTCGCACACCCTCCCTACGAGCAGTACTTC. This codes for CASSLVAHPPYEQYF. The full variable domain, its missing parts supplied by reference TRBV7-9 and TRBJ2-7, is DTGVSQNPRHKITKRGQNVTFRCDPISEHNRLYWYRQTLGQGPEFLTYFQNEAQLEKSRLLSDRFSAERPKGSFSTLEIQRTEQGDSAMYLCASSLVAHPPYEQYFGPGTRLTVT.

As to this clonotype: Sequence at one end of the junction differs from germline and may be a read error. V gene TRBV29-1 combines with J gene TRBJ2-4; D is unclear. Per germline, CDR1 SQVTM and CDR2 ANQGSEA. The CDR3 has 13 amino acids. This CDR3 is CSVGERAKNIQDF. The CDR3 DNA sequence: TGCAGCGTTGGTGAGAGAGCCAAAAACATTCAGGACTTC.

In this sample, this clonotype turned up once. The rearrangement joins TRBV2 to TRBJ2-5; TRBD1 or TRBD2 may be the D gene (5 bases each). The CDR3 totals 17 residues. Germline-derived CDR1 and CDR2 are SNHLY and FYNNEI. The V end lost 8 bases, the J end lost 4 bases, and 26 bases lay between the germline ends. DNA of the CDR3: TGTGCCAGCCTAGCTGGTAGAACCCGACCAAGGGGAGAGACCCAGTACTTC. Protein product: CASLAGRTRPRGETQYF.

This clonotype has only one observation. The rearrangement joins TRBV4-3 to TRBJ1-6, with D possibly matching TRBD1 (6 bases). The V gene lost 5 bases and the J gene lost 6 bases, with 17 bases spanning the gap. CDR3 length: 16 amino acids. The germline gives CDR1 LGHNA, CDR2 YSLEER. The CDR3 is CASSTLPGAGNSPLHF. The CDR3 DNA reads as TGCGCCAGCAGCACCCTTCCGGGGGCCGGTAATTCACCCCTCCACTTT.

This clonotype turned up a few times. The V and J genes are TRBV20-1 and TRBJ1-1, with TRBD1 as a possible D gene (5 bases). The V gene lost 0 bases and the J gene lost 8 bases, with 16 bases spanning the gap. CDR1 and CDR2 from the germline V gene are DFQATT and SNEGSKA (reference sequence). The CDR3 extends over 14 amino acids. The chain's CDR3 is CSARDPGEGTEAFF. CDR3 in DNA: TGCAGTGCTAGAGATCCGGGGGAGGGCACCGAAGCTTTCTTT.

This clonotype was seen only a few times. V is TRBV9 and J is TRBJ2-1; no clear D gene. The germline V gene has CDR1 SGDLS and CDR2 YYNGEE. V shed 3 bases and J shed 8 bases, with 12 bases lying between them. The length of the CDR3 is 13 residues. CDR3 in amino acids: CASSAGLWDEQFF. The DNA of the CDR3 is TGTGCCAGCAGCGCTGGCCTTTGGGATGAGCAGTTCTTC.

This clonotype has just a few counts. V and J are TRBV12-3 or TRBV12-4 and TRBJ2-4; maybe TRBD1 (5 bases). CDR3 length: 17 residues. The V and J ends lost 3 bases and 0 bases respectively, with 15 bases between them. The CDR3, as DNA: TGTGCCAGCAGTTTGGGGCAGGGAACCATAGCCAAAAACATTCAGTACTTC. The encoded protein is CASSLGQGTIAKNIQYF.

The count of this clonotype is one. Germline is not matched at one junction end, which may reflect a read error. The rearrangement links TRBV4-3 to TRBJ1-4, with unresolved D. Germline V lookup: CDR1 LGHNA, CDR2 YSLEER. The CDR3 runs to 15 residues. CDR3 in amino acids: CASSQVTSANEKLFF. CDR3 sequence (DNA): TGCGCCAGCAGCCAAGTGACAAGTGCTAATGAAAAGCTGTTTTTT.

The chain couples TRBV4-2 to TRBJ2-3; a possible D gene is TRBD2 (6 bases). Trimming took 2 bases from V and 4 from J, leaving 10 bases between them. The CDR3 spans 14 residues. CDR1 and CDR2 from the germline V gene are LGHNA and YNFKEQ. CDR3 in amino acids: CASSQMSGADTQYF. DNA for the CDR3: TGTGCCAGCAGCCAAATGTCGGGGGCAGATACGCAGTATTTT.

This clonotype has only a few counts. The V gene is TRBV28, the J gene TRBJ2-1; D is unresolved. Deletions cut 6 bases from V and 0 bases from J, with 6 bases between. The CDR3 covers 13 residues. The germline V gene encodes CDR1 MDHEN and CDR2 SYDVKM. The CDR3 sequence is CASRYDSYNEQFF. Written as DNA, the CDR3 is TGTGCCAGCAGGTACGACTCCTACAATGAGCAGTTCTTC.

The chain recombines TRBV12-3 or TRBV12-4 with TRBJ2-5; D perhaps matches TRBD1 (5 bases). CDR3 length: 12 residues. Trimming stripped 7 bases from V and 4 bases from J, with 10 bases between. The chain's CDR3 is CASTGLGETQYF. DNA of the CDR3: TGTGCCAGCACAGGGTTAGGAGAGACCCAGTACTTC.

The V call is TRBV28, the J call TRBJ2-7, with 8 bases lining up with TRBD1. The CDR3 loop spans 16 amino acids. The J segment lost 4 bases and the V segment lost 5 bases, leaving 13 bases of the junction unmatched. The V gene's germline CDR1 is MDHEN and CDR2 SYDVKM. CDR3 sequence reads: CASSPRQGRGTYEQYF. The CDR3 DNA follows: TGTGCCAGCAGTCCCCGACAGGGGAGAGGGACATACGAGCAGTACTTC. The full variable domain, in which reference TRBV28 and TRBJ2-7 provide the parts outside the CDR3, is DVKVTQSSRYLVKRTGEKVFLECVQDMDHENMFWYRQDPGLGLRLIYFSYDVKMKEKGDIPEGYSVSREKKERFSLILESASTNQTSMYLCASSPRQGRGTYEQYFGPGTRLTVT.

In this sample, this clonotype turned up a few times. V is TRBV11-1 and J is TRBJ2-3; 7 nucleotides match TRBD1. The CDR3 is 15 residues long. Germline trimming cut 3 bases from V and 3 bases from J; bases unmatched to any gene: 6. CDR1 and CDR2 from the germline V gene are SGHAT and FQDESV (reference sequence). In nucleotides, the CDR3 is TGTGCCAGCAGCTTGTTAAGGGGGCCAACAGATACGCAGTATTTT. Its translation: CASSLLRGPTDTQYF.

The rearrangement joins TRBV3-1 to TRBJ1-2; TRBD1 aligns across 7 bases. V lost 4 bases and J lost 4; bases outside the gene matches: 9. CDR1 and CDR2 (germline): LGHDT, YNNKEL (reference sequence). CDR3 length equals 15 residues. The CDR3 DNA reads TGTGCCAGCAGCCTGGAGCCCGGGACAGCCTATGGCTACACCTTC. This encodes CASSLEPGTAYGYTF. The entire variable domain, with the rest obtained from reference TRBV3-1 and TRBJ1-2, is as follows: DTAVSQTPKYLVTQMGNDKSIKCEQNLGHDTMYWYKQDSKKFLKIMFSYNNKELIINETVPNRFSPKSPDKAHLNLHINSLELGDSAVYFCASSLEPGTAYGYTFGSGTRLTVV.

There are a few counts of this clonotype. The chain couples TRBV2 to TRBJ2-3; the D gene is possibly TRBD1 (6 bases). Germline CDR1 is SNHLY and CDR2 is FYNNEI. There are 15 residues in the CDR3. V dropped 7 bases and J dropped 7 bases, with 21 bases sitting between them. The CDR3 DNA reads as TGTGCCAGCACCTTGGACAGTTCAGGGGCTAATACGCAGTATTTT. This translates into CASTLDSSGANTQYF.